These 24 T cell receptor beta chains share one sample of origin, sequenced in a study of cytomegalovirus exposure and HLA in healthy donors. The PCR employed 60 Vbeta primers together with 13 Jbeta primers. Profiling relied on immunoSEQ multiplex PCR, and the TCRdb table lists in-frame clones only, not all of them. The table includes 98,000 or so clones, approximately 76% detected once. The sequenced sample was PBMCs. These receptor sequences come from a middle-aged man in good health and CMV-seronegative.

The sample holds a few counts of this clone. The chain has TRBV13 and TRBJ2-7; TRBD2 is a possible D gene (6 bases). Trimming pared 3 bases from V and 3 bases from J, leaving 12 bases between. The CDR3 length is 14 residues. Germline CDR1 reads PRHDT; CDR2 reads FYEKMQ (reference sequence). CDR3 nucleotides: TGTGCCAGCAGCTTCGGGACTGTATACTACGAGCAGTACTTC. This encodes CASSFGTVYYEQYF.

The J gene is TRBJ2-7, the V gene TRBV7-9; tentative D call: TRBD2 (6 bases). The germline CDR1 and CDR2 sequences are SEHNR and FQNEAQ (reference sequence). CDR3 length: 14 residues. Trimming took 3 bases from V and 7 from J, leaving 16 bases between them. CDR3 residues: CASSLGGLGGEQYF. DNA of the CDR3: TGTGCCAGCAGCTTGGGCGGCCTAGGAGGGGAGCAGTACTTC.

V is TRBV28 and J is TRBJ1-2; tentative D call: TRBD1 (5 bases). Between the trimmed V and J ends, which lost 7 bases and 4 bases, there was a span of 16 bases. Germline loops: CDR1 MDHEN, CDR2 SYDVKM. The CDR3 runs 14 residues. In nucleotides, the CDR3 is TGTGCCAGCACCCCGCCCCGCGGGGGCTATGGCTACACCTTC. This encodes CASTPPRGGYGYTF.

The V call is TRBV29-1, the J call TRBJ1-4; 9 bases line up with TRBD1. The CDR3 runs to 15 residues. With V trimmed by 6 bases and J by 4 bases, 9 bases remained unmatched. Germline V CDR1 and CDR2: SQVTM, ANQGSEA. The CDR3 sequence is CSVRTTGGHNEKLFF. CDR3 sequence (DNA): TGCAGCGTAAGAACCACAGGGGGCCATAATGAAAAACTGTTTTTT.

The chain employs TRBV4-3 and TRBJ2-1; the D gene is possibly TRBD2 (5 bases). The germline CDR1 and CDR2 sequences are LGHNA and YSLEER. The V gene lost 5 bases and the J gene lost 2 bases, with 16 bases spanning the gap. CDR3 length equals 16 residues. CDR3 DNA sequence: TGCGCCAGCAGCTCAATAAGGGCGGGTACCTACAATGAGCAGTTCTTC. Amino acid sequence: CASSSIRAGTYNEQFF.

The chain uses TRBV11-3 and TRBJ2-7; maybe TRBD1 (6 bases). V gave up 0 bases and J gave up 6 bases, with 9 bases separating them. CDR1 and CDR2 from the germline V gene are SGHNT and YENEEA. CDR3 size: 13 residues. The CDR3 spells CASSLDVRGEQYF. DNA for the CDR3: TGTGCCAGCAGCTTAGATGTCAGGGGCGAGCAGTACTTC.

The gene calls are TRBV9 and TRBJ2-2, with D uncertain. Germline V lookup: CDR1 SGDLS, CDR2 YYNGEE. V was trimmed by 1 base and J by 7 bases, leaving 17 bases between them. The CDR3 runs to 16 residues. CDR3 residues: CASSVNSRSDSGELFF. CDR3 nucleotide sequence: TGTGCCAGCAGCGTAAATAGCCGGAGCGATAGCGGGGAGCTGTTTTTT.

CDR3 amino acids: CASSSLYAGETQYF. CDR3 nucleotides: TGTGCCAGCAGTAGTCTCTACGCGGGGGAGACCCAGTACTTC. V and J are TRBV27 and TRBJ2-5; TRBD2 might be the D (6 bases). Germline CDR1 MNHEY, CDR2 SMNVEV (reference sequence). This CDR3 is 14 amino acids long. The V end was cut by 5 bases, the J end by 5 bases, with 15 bases between.

Turning to this clone: This sample includes further DNA sequences coding for the same CDR3. V gene TRBV19 combines with J gene TRBJ1-4, with 10 bases that match TRBD1. Trimming took 9 bases from V and 2 from J; bases not matched to a gene: 6. The CDR3 is 15 amino acids. Germline V gives CDR1 LNHDA, CDR2 SQIVND (reference sequence). CDR3 coding DNA: TGTGCCAGCCGGACAGGGGGAGGGACTAATGAAAAACTGTTTTTT. Translated: CASRTGGGTNEKLFF.

This clone was detected only a few times. The rearrangement uses TRBV7-3 and TRBJ1-1; D gene ambiguous. From germline, CDR1 is SGHTA and CDR2 FQGTGA. V dropped 2 bases and J dropped 5 bases, with 12 bases sitting between them. This CDR3 region has 14 residues. The CDR3: CASSLFPGGTEAFF. The DNA of the CDR3 is TGTGCCAGCAGCTTATTCCCCGGCGGAACTGAAGCTTTCTTT.

This chain joins TRBV9 and TRBJ2-7; tentative D call: TRBD2 (6 bases). Germline values: CDR1 SGDLS, CDR2 YYNGEE. The length of the CDR3 is 14 residues. V was cut by 4 bases and J by 0 bases, with 11 bases left in between. The DNA of the CDR3 is TGTGCCAGCAGCACGGGAGCCGGCTCCTACGAGCAGTACTTC. Amino acids: CASSTGAGSYEQYF.

The chain links TRBV6-1 to TRBJ2-7, with a weak D call TRBD2 (5 bases). In germline, CDR1 is MNHNS, CDR2 SASEGT. This CDR3 has 15 amino acids. V shed 5 bases and J shed 2 bases, with 16 bases lying between them. Here the CDR3 reads CASSSQPGRAYEQYF. CDR3 DNA: TGTGCCAGCAGTTCCCAGCCTGGGAGAGCCTACGAGCAGTACTTC.

The genes are TRBV18 and TRBJ2-3; 7 nucleotides line up with TRBD2. Per germline, CDR1 KGHSH and CDR2 LQKENI. The CDR3 spans 14 residues. Losses at the gene ends were 2 bases for V and 1 base for J; bases not matched to a gene: 0. CDR3 region: CASSPGGGTDTQYF. CDR3 sequence (DNA): TGTGCCAGCTCACCAGGGGGGGGCACAGATACGCAGTATTTT. The variable domain in full, with the rest retrieved from reference TRBV18 and TRBJ2-3, is NAGVMQNPRHLVRRRGQEARLRCSPMKGHSHVYWYRQLPEEGLKFMVYLQKENIIDESGMPKERFSAEFPKEGPSILRIQQVVRGDSAAYFCASSPGGGTDTQYFGPGTRLTVL.

The chain is built from TRBV19 and TRBJ1-6; maybe TRBD1 (5 bases). Trimming cost V 0 bases and J 8 bases, with 11 bases left between them. The germline V gene has CDR1 LNHDA and CDR2 SQIVND (reference sequence). The CDR3 length is 15 residues. CDR3 in amino acids: CASSIDRTGDSPLHF. For the CDR3, the DNA is TGTGCCAGTAGTATAGATCGGACGGGGGATTCACCCCTCCACTTT.

This sequence joins TRBV4-3 and TRBJ1-6, with D unclear. The CDR3 has 14 amino acids. Germline CDR1 reads LGHNA; CDR2 reads YSLEER. V lost 2 bases to trimming and J lost 5 bases, with 7 bases between them. The CDR3 loop reads CASSQQADNSPLHF. The CDR3 DNA is TGCGCCAGCAGCCAACAAGCGGATAATTCACCCCTCCACTTT.

There are a few counts of this clone. The chain carries TRBV18 and TRBJ2-1, with a tentative D call TRBD2 (6 bases). The CDR3 runs to 15 residues. V lost 3 bases to trimming and J lost 9 bases, with 18 bases between them. Looked up from germline, CDR1 is KGHSH and CDR2 is LQKENI. CDR3 region: CASSPSPTSSAEQFF. The CDR3 DNA follows: TGTGCCAGCTCACCCTCTCCTACTAGCTCGGCTGAGCAGTTCTTC.

This clone was counted between two and nine times. The chain couples TRBV6-1 to TRBJ1-2; 9 positions match TRBD1. The germline V gene has CDR1 MNHNS and CDR2 SASEGT. CDR3 size: 15 residues. V was clipped by 3 bases and J by 8 bases; unmatched bases: 10. CDR3 coding DNA: TGTGCCAGCAGTGACCGCGGACAGGGGCCGGGAGGCTACACCTTC. It yields the protein CASSDRGQGPGGYTF.

This chain links TRBV6-4 with TRBJ2-1; TRBD1 aligns across 11 bases. The V segment lost 6 bases and the J segment 9 bases; nucleotides outside the gene matches: 10. Germline-derived CDR1 and CDR2 are MRHNA and SNTAGT. This CDR3 is 15 amino acids long. CDR3 nucleotide sequence: TGTGCCAGCAGCGTGGACAGGGGGCGCTTTTTTGAGCAGTTCTTC. Amino acid sequence: CASSVDRGRFFEQFF.

This chain uses TRBV7-2 with TRBJ1-1, with D hard to call. The CDR3 is 14 amino acids. The V gene lost 6 bases and the J gene lost 0 bases, with 11 bases spanning the gap. Germline CDR1 and CDR2: SGHTA and FQGNSA. The CDR3 DNA reads as TGTGCCAGCAGACGCAGAAACATGAACACTGAAGCTTTCTTT. This translates into CASRRRNMNTEAFF.

This chain connects TRBV18 to TRBJ1-2, with 8 bases matching TRBD1. This CDR3 contains 14 residues. Per germline, CDR1 KGHSH and CDR2 LQKENI. Trimming removed 3 bases from V and 7 bases from J; junction bases left unmatched: 7. The CDR3 nucleotides read TGTGCCAGCTCACCGCAGGGGGCCGATTCTGGCTACACCTTC. Its protein product is CASSPQGADSGYTF.

J is TRBJ1-5 and V is TRBV30; 9 bases align to TRBD1. CDR3 size: 15 residues. J lost 4 bases, V lost 1 base, and 5 bases had no gene match. Germline values: CDR1 GTSNPN, CDR2 SVGIG (reference sequence). The CDR3 here is CAWSGRTGVNQPQHF. The CDR3 DNA sequence: TGTGCCTGGAGTGGACGGACAGGGGTTAATCAGCCCCAGCATTTT.

This rearrangement joins TRBV4-3 to TRBJ2-3; TRBD2 matches 7 bases. Germline V gene data show CDR1 as LGHNA and CDR2 as YSLEER. V gave up 5 bases and J gave up 2 bases; unmatched junction bases: 4. The CDR3 totals 14 residues. DNA of the CDR3: TGCGCCAGCAGCACTAGCGAAAACACAGATACGCAGTATTTT. Protein sequence: CASSTSENTDTQYF.

The chain is built from TRBV4-1 and TRBJ1-1; D may be TRBD1 (5 bases). V was cut by 0 bases and J by 2 bases, with 16 bases left in between. Germline-derived CDR1 and CDR2 are MGHRA and YSYEKL. This CDR3 spans 17 amino acids. CDR3 region: CASSQDIVQATNTEAFF. The CDR3 DNA follows: TGCGCCAGCAGCCAAGATATCGTACAGGCCACTAACACTGAAGCTTTCTTT.

The chain carries TRBV5-1 and TRBJ2-2; 7 positions agree with TRBD1. J was trimmed by 0 bases and V by 3 bases; bases with no gene match: 2. Germline V gene lookup returns CDR1 SGHRS and CDR2 YFSETQ. This CDR3 is built from 15 residues. CDR3 coding DNA: TGCGCCAGCAGCTCCGGGACAGCGAACACCGGGGAGCTGTTTTTT. Its translation: CASSSGTANTGELFF.